The 14 T cell receptor beta chains given below trace back to one sample, sequenced in a study of blood T cells in healthy people across ages. The use of a sample-barcoded 5' primer and a J-beta primer mix characterized a second PCR of roughly 6 to 11 cycles. Via MiXCR, TCRdb re-called the 5' RACE reads, giving one row per CDR3 protein. In the table there are just over 800,000 distinct CDR3 sequences, about 59% of which are singletons. The sample was blood. All receptors come from a man aged 25 to 45 in good health.

The chain employs TRBV27 and TRBJ1-1; D might be TRBD1 (5 bases). This CDR3 is built from 13 residues. Trimming shortened V by 3 bases and J by 6 bases, and 11 bases separated the two germline ends. Germline V gene lookup returns CDR1 MNHEY and CDR2 SMNVEV (reference sequence). This CDR3 is CASSLGLGAEAFF. DNA for the CDR3: TGTGCCAGCAGTTTGGGGCTAGGGGCTGAAGCTTTCTTT.

The CDR3 spells CASSQDSSGGSLGTQYF. As DNA, the CDR3 is TGTGCCAGCAGCCAAGATTCAAGCGGGGGGTCCCTTGGTACGCAGTATTTT. The chain recombines TRBV3-1 with TRBJ2-3, with TRBD2 matching over 9 bases. Germline V CDR1 and CDR2: LGHDT, YNNKEL (reference sequence). There are 17 residues in the CDR3. V shed 0 bases and J 8 bases; nucleotides not matched to a gene: 12.

V is TRBV28 and J is TRBJ2-4; D remains ambiguous. Gene TRBJ2-7 matches the end of the DNA better, so the J call may be wrong. This CDR3 is built from 14 residues. Germline V lookup: CDR1 MDHEN, CDR2 SYDVKM. The CDR3 DNA reads as TGTGCCAGCAGCTCTAGGTTCCCCCCCTACGAGCAGTACTTC. It is translated as CASSSRFPPYEQYF.

This chain uses TRBV25-1 with TRBJ1-2; possible D gene TRBD1, 6 bases. Germline V gene sequence: CDR1 MGHDK, CDR2 SYGVNS. V lost 9 bases to trimming and J lost 7 bases, with 18 bases between them. This CDR3 contains 13 residues. CDR3 protein: CASGTNRAGGYTF. The CDR3 region has the DNA TGTGCCAGTGGCACAAACAGGGCGGGTGGCTACACCTTC.

This clonotype was observed a single time. Here the CDR3 omits its conserved ending phenylalanine or tryptophan, so a read error is the likely source. This chain connects TRBV9 to TRBJ2-1, with 7 bases fitting TRBD2. The CDR3 totals 15 residues. Germline trimming cut 3 bases from V and 0 bases from J; bases unmatched to any gene: 3. Germline CDR1 SGDLS, CDR2 YYNGEE. The CDR3 region has the DNA TGTGCCAGCAGCGCTAGCGGAAGCTCCTACAATGAGCAGTTCTTA. This sequence encodes CASSASGSSYNEQFL.

This clonotype was recorded many times. The chain uses TRBV4-3 and TRBJ1-4, with D possibly being TRBD1 (5 bases). The CDR3 covers 17 residues. V lost 0 bases and J lost 3, with 14 bases in between. CDR1 LGHNA and CDR2 YSLEER come from the germline V gene. CDR3 DNA sequence: TGCGCCAGCAGCCAAGACTGGGACTCGTCCGCTAATGAAAAACTGTTTTTT. This encodes CASSQDWDSSANEKLFF.

V usage is TRBV27 and J usage is TRBJ2-7, with TRBD2 identical over 14 bases. This CDR3 spans 16 amino acids. V lost 5 bases to trimming and J lost 5 bases; unmatched junction nucleotides: 8. Germline V lookup: CDR1 MNHEY, CDR2 SMNVEV (reference sequence). The CDR3 region has the DNA TGTGCCAGCAGTCCGAGGACTAGCGGGGGGTTCGACGAGCAGTACTTC. Encoded protein: CASSPRTSGGFDEQYF.

The sample holds one count of this clonotype. The chain carries TRBV5-1 and TRBJ2-3; D not certain. Germline CDR1 SGHRS, CDR2 YFSETQ. The V end was cut by 4 bases, the J end by 3 bases, with 18 bases between. This CDR3 is built from 16 residues. The DNA for the CDR3 is TGCGCCAGCAGCCCCCGATCGGGCATAGGGACAGATACGCAGTATTTT. Translated, it gives CASSPRSGIGTDTQYF. The whole variable domain, remainder taken from reference TRBV5-1 and TRBJ2-3, is KAGVTQTPRYLIKTRGQQVTLSCSPISGHRSVSWYQQTPGQGLQFLFEYFSETQRNKGNFPGRFSGRQFSNSRSEMNVSTLELGDSALYLCASSPRSGIGTDTQYFGPGTRLTVL.

This clonotype was picked up a small number of times. The chain recombines TRBV14 with TRBJ2-3; no reliable D call. The germline gives CDR1 SGHDN, CDR2 FVKESK. The CDR3 contains 13 residues. Trimming took 4 bases from V and 8 from J, leaving 13 bases between them. The DNA for the CDR3 is TGTGCCAGCAGCCCGGACGATGTGGGTACGCAGTATTTT. Protein product: CASSPDDVGTQYF.

The V call is TRBV29-1, the J call TRBJ2-7; D is possibly TRBD1 (5 bases). The CDR3 has 12 amino acids. Germline loops: CDR1 SQVTM, CDR2 ANQGSEA. Trimming pared 6 bases from V and 2 bases from J, leaving 11 bases between. The DNA for the CDR3 is TGCAGCGTACCCCAGGGTGCCTACGAGCAGTACTTC. Its protein is CSVPQGAYEQYF.

The chain has TRBV20-1 and TRBJ2-5, with 15 positions matching TRBD2. The V segment lost 3 bases and the J segment 5 bases; nucleotides outside the gene matches: 16. The CDR3 runs to 19 residues. Germline assignment: CDR1 DFQATT and CDR2 SNEGSKA (reference sequence). As DNA, the CDR3 is TGCAGTGCTAGCCCCTCTTGGACTAGCGGGGGGGTCTTAGTGGAGACCCAGTACTTC. It yields the protein CSASPSWTSGGVLVETQYF.

The gene calls are TRBV15 and TRBJ1-2, with TRBD1 matching over 8 bases. Looked up from germline, CDR1 is LNHNV and CDR2 is YYDKDF (reference sequence). J was trimmed by 8 bases and V by 1 base; bases with no gene match: 9. The CDR3 extends over 15 amino acids. The CDR3 sequence: CATSRAIRGRGGYTF. In nucleotides, the CDR3 is TGTGCCACCAGCAGAGCCATCAGGGGGCGGGGAGGCTACACCTTC.

This clonotype was seen once. The chain couples TRBV5-1 to TRBJ2-5; maybe TRBD1 (6 bases). The CDR3 has 14 amino acids. The germline V gene encodes CDR1 SGHRS and CDR2 YFSETQ. V shed 6 bases and J shed 11 bases, with 23 bases lying between them. The CDR3 DNA reads as TGCGCCAGCACCTCAGACAGGACCACAGATACGCAGTACTTC. Protein sequence: CASTSDRTTDTQYF.

This clonotype has more than one count but fewer than ten. CDR3 nucleotide sequence: TGCGCCAGCAGCTCCCGGACAGCAACTAATGAAAAACTGTTTTTT. Its protein is CASSSRTATNEKLFF. The rearrangement joins TRBV5-1 to TRBJ1-4, with D perhaps matching TRBD1 (6 bases). The ends were cut back, 3 bases at V and 0 bases at J, with 9 bases in the middle. CDR3 length equals 15 residues. Germline loops: CDR1 SGHRS, CDR2 YFSETQ. The full variable domain, completed using reference TRBV5-1 and TRBJ1-4, is KAGVTQTPRYLIKTRGQQVTLSCSPISGHRSVSWYQQTPGQGLQFLFEYFSETQRNKGNFPGRFSGRQFSNSRSEMNVSTLELGDSALYLCASSSRTATNEKLFFGSGTQLSVL.